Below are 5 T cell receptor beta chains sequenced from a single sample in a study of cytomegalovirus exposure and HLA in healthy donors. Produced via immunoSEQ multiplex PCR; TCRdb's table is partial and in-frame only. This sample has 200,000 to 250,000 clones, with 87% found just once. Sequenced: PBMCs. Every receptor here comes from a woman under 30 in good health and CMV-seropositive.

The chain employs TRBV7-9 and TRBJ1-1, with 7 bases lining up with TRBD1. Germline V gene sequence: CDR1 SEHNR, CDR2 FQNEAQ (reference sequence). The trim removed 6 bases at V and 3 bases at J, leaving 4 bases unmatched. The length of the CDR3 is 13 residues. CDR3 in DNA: TGTGCCAGCAGACCTACAGGGGACACTGAAGCTTTCTTT. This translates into CASRPTGDTEAFF. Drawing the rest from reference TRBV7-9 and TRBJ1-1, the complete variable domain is DTGVSQNPRHKITKRGQNVTFRCDPISEHNRLYWYRQTLGQGPEFLTYFQNEAQLEKSRLLSDRFSAERPKGSFSTLEIQRTEQGDSAMYLCASRPTGDTEAFFGQGTRLTVV.

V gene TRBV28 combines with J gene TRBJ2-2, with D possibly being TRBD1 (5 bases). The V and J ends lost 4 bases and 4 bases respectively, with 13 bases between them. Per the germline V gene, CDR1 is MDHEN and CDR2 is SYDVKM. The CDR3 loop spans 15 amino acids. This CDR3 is CASSSDSLSTGELFF. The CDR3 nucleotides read TGTGCCAGCAGTTCAGACAGCTTGAGCACCGGGGAGCTGTTTTTT. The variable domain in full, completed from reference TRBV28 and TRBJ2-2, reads DVKVTQSSRYLVKRTGEKVFLECVQDMDHENMFWYRQDPGLGLRLIYFSYDVKMKEKGDIPEGYSVSREKKERFSLILESASTNQTSMYLCASSSDSLSTGELFFGEGSRLTVL.

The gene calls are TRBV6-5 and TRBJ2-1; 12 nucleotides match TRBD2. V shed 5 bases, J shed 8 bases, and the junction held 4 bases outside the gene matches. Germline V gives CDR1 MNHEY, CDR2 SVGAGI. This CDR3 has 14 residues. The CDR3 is CASSQTSGRDEQFF. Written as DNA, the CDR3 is TGTGCCAGCAGTCAGACTAGCGGGAGAGATGAGCAGTTCTTC.

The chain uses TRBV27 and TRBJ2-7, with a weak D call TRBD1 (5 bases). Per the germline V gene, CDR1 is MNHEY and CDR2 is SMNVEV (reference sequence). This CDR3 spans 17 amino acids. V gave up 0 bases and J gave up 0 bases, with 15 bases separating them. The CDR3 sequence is CASSLSGAYGVSYEQYF. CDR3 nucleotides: TGTGCCAGCAGTTTATCAGGGGCCTATGGGGTCTCCTACGAGCAGTACTTC.

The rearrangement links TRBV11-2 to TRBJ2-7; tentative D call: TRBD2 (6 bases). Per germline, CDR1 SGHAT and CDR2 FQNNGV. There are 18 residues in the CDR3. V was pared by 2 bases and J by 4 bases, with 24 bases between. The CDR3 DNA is TGTGCCAGCAGCTTACGTCCGGGACTCTCTTCCTCGGGTTACGAGCAGTACTTC. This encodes CASSLRPGLSSSGYEQYF.